Below, 30 T cell receptor beta chains from the same sample are listed, as sequenced in a study of blood T cell repertoires in COVID-19. Measured with immunoSEQ multiplex PCR; TCRdb has only the in-frame clones, and not every one. Of 40,000 to 65,000 clones listed, about nine tenths are singletons. Sample: peripheral blood. All receptors derive from a man aged 80 or over with acute or convalescent COVID-19.

In nucleotides, the CDR3 is TGTGCCAGCAGCGTAGTACTAGCGGGGGTCGGTGAGCAGTTCTTC. Translation gives CASSVVLAGVGEQFF. The chain employs TRBV9 and TRBJ2-1, with TRBD2 identical over 11 bases. V lost 0 bases, J lost 9 bases, and 5 bases stayed unmatched. The CDR3 consists of 15 residues. Germline V gene lookup returns CDR1 SGDLS and CDR2 YYNGEE.

The chain combines TRBV6-5 with TRBJ1-4; perhaps TRBD1 as D (6 bases). The germline V gene encodes CDR1 MNHEY and CDR2 SVGAGI. This CDR3 has 14 residues. V was pared by 5 bases and J by 7 bases, with 14 bases between. CDR3 sequence reads: CASSPTGRTEKLFF. The CDR3 coding sequence is TGTGCCAGCAGTCCGACAGGCCGAACTGAAAAACTGTTTTTT.

The V gene is TRBV3-1 (or the pseudogene TRBV3-2), the J gene TRBJ1-2; weak D call: TRBD1 (6 bases). From germline, CDR1 is LGHDT and CDR2 YNNKEL (reference sequence). The ends were cut back, 0 bases at V and 2 bases at J, with 16 bases in the middle. This CDR3 is built from 17 residues. CDR3 coding DNA: TGTGCCAGCAGCCAAGATAGGGGGAGCAGTGGGAACTATGGCTACACCTTC. Translated: CASSQDRGSSGNYGYTF.

The V and J genes are TRBV2 and TRBJ1-1; D is possibly TRBD1 (6 bases). The V gene lost 6 bases and the J gene lost 0 bases, with 14 bases spanning the gap. In germline, CDR1 is SNHLY, CDR2 FYNNEI. CDR3 size: 15 residues. For the CDR3, the DNA is TGTGCCAGCAGGGAAACAGGGTTTCTGAACACTGAAGCTTTCTTT. Translation: CASRETGFLNTEAFF.

The chain recombines TRBV5-4 with TRBJ1-5; the D gene is possibly TRBD1 (5 bases). The CDR3 is made up of 15 amino acids. Germline loops: CDR1 SGHNT, CDR2 YYREEE (reference sequence). Trimming pared 0 bases from V and 0 bases from J, leaving 7 bases between. The CDR3 nucleotides are TGTGCCAGCAGCTTGGGCGGGACTAGCAATCAGCCCCAGCATTTT. Translating gives CASSLGGTSNQPQHF.

This clone was found a few times. CDR3 in amino acids: CASSQDGSTPTYEQYF. The CDR3, as DNA: TGCGCCAGCAGCCAAGATGGGTCGACACCTACCTACGAGCAGTACTTC. V is TRBV4-1 and J is TRBJ2-7; D call uncertain. The V gene's germline CDR1 is MGHRA and CDR2 YSYEKL. The CDR3 is made up of 16 amino acids. V lost 0 bases, J lost 2 bases, and 14 bases lay in between.

This sequence joins TRBV5-6 and TRBJ1-2, with TRBD1 identical over 8 bases. Per the germline V gene, CDR1 is SGHDT and CDR2 is YYEEEE. This CDR3 region has 16 residues. J lost 1 base, V lost 2 bases, and 7 bases had no gene match. Here the CDR3 DNA reads TGTGCCAGCAGCTTACCCGACAGGGGCGATAACTATGGCTACACCTTC. Amino acids: CASSLPDRGDNYGYTF.

This chain connects TRBV6-2 or TRBV6-3 to TRBJ2-7; 9 bases line up with TRBD1. The CDR3 runs to 15 residues. Trimming removed 5 bases from V and 6 bases from J; junction bases left unmatched: 11. Germline CDR1 is MNHEY and CDR2 is SVGEGT. The CDR3 loop reads CASSPTVDRGGEQYF. In DNA form, the CDR3 reads TGTGCCAGCAGTCCCACAGTGGACAGGGGTGGCGAGCAGTACTTC.

This chain links TRBV29-1 with TRBJ1-2; D may be TRBD1 (5 bases). CDR1 and CDR2 from the germline V gene are SQVTM and ANQGSEA. The germline V and J ends were trimmed by 6 bases and 8 bases, with 25 bases remaining between them. The CDR3 spans 15 residues. CDR3 sequence: CSVQGETGGERGYTF. The CDR3 nucleotides read TGCAGCGTGCAAGGGGAAACAGGAGGGGAACGAGGCTACACCTTC.

CDR3 residues: CASSLTRAYEQYF. The CDR3 coding sequence is TGTGCCAGCAGCCTGACTAGGGCCTACGAGCAGTACTTC. This sequence joins TRBV7-8 and TRBJ2-7, with TRBD2 as a possible D gene (6 bases). This CDR3 is 13 amino acids long. Per the germline V gene, CDR1 is SGHVS and CDR2 is FQNEAQ. V was pared by 5 bases and J by 2 bases, with 10 bases between.

The chain joins TRBV19 to TRBJ1-1; maybe TRBD1 (5 bases). The germline gives CDR1 LNHDA, CDR2 SQIVND (reference sequence). The CDR3 loop spans 16 amino acids. V lost 4 bases and J lost 1, with 16 bases in between. DNA of the CDR3: TGTGCCAGTAGTAACCCGGGGGACGCGAGGAACACTGAAGCTTTCTTT. This encodes CASSNPGDARNTEAFF.

The CDR3 sequence is CASSLTSVTPGYGYTF. CDR3 coding DNA: TGTGCCAGCAGCTTAACGTCCGTAACCCCGGGGTATGGCTACACCTTC. This chain uses TRBV7-9 with TRBJ1-2; no definite D call. CDR1 is SEHNR and CDR2 is FQNEAQ in the germline V gene (reference sequence). V lost 2 bases, J lost 5 bases, and 18 bases lay in between. The CDR3 loop spans 16 amino acids.

This chain uses TRBV6-5 with TRBJ2-3, with D perhaps TRBD1 (6 bases). Trimming removed 6 bases at V and 9 bases at J, with 19 bases between. CDR3 size: 14 residues. Germline values: CDR1 MNHEY, CDR2 SVGAGI. This CDR3 reads CASSLYPTGRTQYF. Here the CDR3 DNA reads TGTGCCAGCAGCCTCTACCCCACAGGGCGCACGCAGTATTTT.

The rearrangement uses TRBV5-1 and TRBJ2-1; D unclear. V gave up 0 bases and J gave up 6 bases, with 13 bases separating them. The CDR3 consists of 15 residues. The germline V gene has CDR1 SGHRS and CDR2 YFSETQ. DNA for the CDR3: TGCGCCAGCAGCTTGGAATCCCTGACATCCAATGAGCAGTTCTTC. Protein product: CASSLESLTSNEQFF.

The chain carries TRBV7-2 and TRBJ1-2; possible D gene TRBD1, 6 bases. Germline values: CDR1 SGHTA, CDR2 FQGNSA. The V and J ends lost 1 base and 0 bases respectively, with 12 bases between them. The CDR3 has 16 residues. CDR3 in amino acids: CASSLVGGASNYGYTF. CDR3 DNA sequence: TGTGCCAGCAGCTTAGTAGGGGGGGCATCTAACTATGGCTACACCTTC.

This chain joins TRBV5-4 and TRBJ1-5; possible D gene TRBD1, 5 bases. CDR3 length equals 14 residues. Germline V lookup: CDR1 SGHNT, CDR2 YYREEE (reference sequence). The V and J ends lost 1 base and 3 bases respectively, with 8 bases between them. As DNA, the CDR3 is TGTGCCAGCAGCTTGAGGGGCGACAATCAGCCCCAGCATTTT. Its protein product is CASSLRGDNQPQHF.

The chain links TRBV12-5 to TRBJ1-2; the D is unclear. The CDR3 runs 15 residues. The germline gives CDR1 LGHNT, CDR2 FRNRAP. Trimming cost V 1 base and J 0 bases, with 9 bases left between them. CDR3 coding DNA: TGTGCTAGTGGTTTGGAGGGAGGTTCTAACTATGGCTACACCTTC. It codes for CASGLEGGSNYGYTF. Together with reference TRBV12-5 and TRBJ1-2, the CDR3 gives the full variable domain: DARVTQTPRHKVTEMGQEVTMRCQPILGHNTVFWYRQTMMQGLELLAYFRNRAPLDDSGMPKDRFSAEMPDATLATLKIQPSEPRDSAVYFCASGLEGGSNYGYTFGSGTRLTVV.

V and J are TRBV19 and TRBJ1-5; D is possibly TRBD1 (5 bases). Germline CDR1 is LNHDA and CDR2 is SQIVND (reference sequence). V was shortened by 5 bases and J by 10 bases, with 15 bases between the two germline ends. The CDR3 consists of 13 residues. CDR3 protein: CASSQSGGDPQHF. The DNA for the CDR3 is TGTGCCAGTAGTCAATCTGGGGGGGATCCCCAGCATTTT.

The chain carries TRBV5-6 and TRBJ1-2; 7 bases match TRBD1. The CDR3 consists of 14 residues. V shed 2 bases and J 4 bases; nucleotides not matched to a gene: 5. Germline CDR1 reads SGHDT; CDR2 reads YYEEEE. CDR3 sequence (DNA): TGTGCCAGCAGCTTCCGGACAGGAAGCTATGGCTACACCTTC. Amino acid sequence: CASSFRTGSYGYTF.

The sample holds one count of this clone. The chain carries TRBV6-2 or TRBV6-3 and TRBJ1-2; D may be TRBD1 (6 bases). Germline CDR1 reads MNHEY; CDR2 reads SVGEGT. Trimming removed 2 bases at V and 4 bases at J, with 11 bases between. The CDR3 contains 14 residues. In DNA, the CDR3 is TGTGCCAGCAGTTACGGGGGGGCCGGCTATGGCTACACCTTC. Translating it yields CASSYGGAGYGYTF.

The chain combines TRBV28 with TRBJ2-1; the match to TRBD2 covers 7 bases. With 5 bases clipped from V and 5 bases from J, the junction kept 9 bases outside the gene matches. Germline V gives CDR1 MDHEN, CDR2 SYDVKM. This CDR3 is 15 amino acids long. The CDR3 spells CASSPLGGAHNEQFF. The CDR3 DNA is TGTGCCAGCAGTCCACTGGGAGGGGCCCACAATGAGCAGTTCTTC.

The chain carries TRBV5-1 and TRBJ2-7, with 7 positions matching TRBD2. CDR1 is SGHRS and CDR2 is YFSETQ in the germline V gene. This CDR3 has 14 amino acids. Unmatched junction bases numbered 7, after V lost 4 bases and J lost 3 bases. The CDR3 nucleotides read TGCGCCAGCAGCCCCTTTGGGGGGGACTACGAGCAGTACTTC. It specifies CASSPFGGDYEQYF.

The chain combines TRBV3-1 (or the pseudogene TRBV3-2) with TRBJ2-7; 8 bases are a match to TRBD2. From germline, CDR1 is LGHDT and CDR2 YNNKEL (reference sequence). CDR3 length: 17 amino acids. The V gene end was trimmed by 4 bases and the J gene end by 0 bases; junction bases not matched to a gene: 11. CDR3 region: CASSRGGFSGGSYEQYF. The CDR3 DNA reads TGTGCCAGCAGCCGGGGTGGCTTCAGCGGGGGCTCCTACGAGCAGTACTTC.

This clone has only a few counts. This chain connects TRBV18 to TRBJ2-7; a possible D gene is TRBD2 (6 bases). The CDR3 spans 13 residues. Looked up from germline, CDR1 is KGHSH and CDR2 is LQKENI. Trimming cost V 2 bases and J 3 bases, with 8 bases left between them. The CDR3 loop is CASSPGGGYEQYF. The CDR3, as DNA: TGTGCCAGCTCACCAGGGGGAGGCTACGAGCAGTACTTC.

The chain employs TRBV4-3 and TRBJ1-2; D is perhaps TRBD1 (6 bases). This CDR3 region has 17 residues. Germline values: CDR1 LGHNA, CDR2 YSLEER. Trimming removed 0 bases from V and 4 bases from J, with 18 bases in between. This chain's CDR3 is CASSQDSGGAQGYGYTF. The CDR3 DNA reads as TGCGCCAGCAGCCAAGATTCGGGGGGGGCGCAGGGCTATGGCTACACCTTC.

The rearrangement uses TRBV9 and TRBJ1-6, with TRBD1 identical over 9 bases. The length of the CDR3 is 14 residues. V lost 0 bases to trimming and J lost 9 bases; unmatched junction nucleotides: 1. The V gene's germline CDR1 is SGDLS and CDR2 YYNGEE. The CDR3 region is CASSVETGGSPLHF. CDR3 DNA sequence: TGTGCCAGCAGCGTAGAGACAGGGGGTTCACCCCTCCACTTT.

In DNA form, the CDR3 reads TGTGCCAGCATCAGGGATTGGGACACTGAAGCTTTCTTT. Its protein is CASIRDWDTEAFF. V and J are TRBV25-1 and TRBJ1-1; a possible D gene is TRBD1 (5 bases). Germline CDR1 reads MGHDK; CDR2 reads SYGVNS. The V gene lost 7 bases and the J gene lost 3 bases, with 12 bases spanning the gap. The CDR3 runs to 13 residues.

The rearrangement joins TRBV19 to TRBJ1-6; weak D call: TRBD1 (5 bases). Trimming pared 5 bases from V and 13 bases from J, leaving 18 bases between. Germline CDR1 is LNHDA and CDR2 is SQIVND (reference sequence). CDR3 size: 14 residues. The CDR3 DNA is TGTGCCAGTAGTCCCGGCGGGGGATCGGGGCCCCTCCACTTT. This encodes CASSPGGGSGPLHF.

V gene TRBV20-1 combines with J gene TRBJ1-4, with D uncertain. Per the germline V gene, CDR1 is DFQATT and CDR2 is SNEGSKA (reference sequence). Trimming cost V 7 bases and J 4 bases, with 7 bases left between them. This CDR3 region has 11 residues. The chain's CDR3 is CSGRINEKLFF. In DNA form, the CDR3 reads TGCAGTGGGAGAATTAATGAAAAACTGTTTTTT.

The chain links TRBV5-4 to TRBJ1-2; D ambiguous. The CDR3 consists of 15 residues. The V gene lost 4 bases and the J gene lost 2 bases, with 15 bases spanning the gap. Germline assignment: CDR1 SGHNT and CDR2 YYREEE (reference sequence). The CDR3 loop is CASSPVARQNYGYTF. The CDR3, as DNA: TGTGCCAGCAGCCCGGTTGCCAGGCAGAACTATGGCTACACCTTC.